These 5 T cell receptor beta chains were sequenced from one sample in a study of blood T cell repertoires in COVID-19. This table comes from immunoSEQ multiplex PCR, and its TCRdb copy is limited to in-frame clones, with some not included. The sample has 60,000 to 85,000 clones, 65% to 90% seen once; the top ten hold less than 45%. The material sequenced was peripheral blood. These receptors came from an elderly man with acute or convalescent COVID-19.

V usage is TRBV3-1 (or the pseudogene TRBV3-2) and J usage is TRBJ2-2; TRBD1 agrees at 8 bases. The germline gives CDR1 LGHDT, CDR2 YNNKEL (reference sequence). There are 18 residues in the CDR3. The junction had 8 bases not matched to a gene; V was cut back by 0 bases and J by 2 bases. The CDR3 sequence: CASSQDGTGTGNTGELFF. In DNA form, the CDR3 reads TGTGCCAGCAGCCAAGATGGGACCGGGACAGGAAACACCGGGGAGCTGTTTTTT.

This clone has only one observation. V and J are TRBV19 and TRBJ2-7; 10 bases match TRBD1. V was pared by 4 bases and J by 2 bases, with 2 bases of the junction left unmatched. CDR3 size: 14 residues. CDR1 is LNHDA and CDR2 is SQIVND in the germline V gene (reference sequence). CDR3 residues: CASSTGTGAYEQYF. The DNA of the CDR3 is TGTGCCAGTAGTACCGGGACAGGGGCCTACGAGCAGTACTTC.

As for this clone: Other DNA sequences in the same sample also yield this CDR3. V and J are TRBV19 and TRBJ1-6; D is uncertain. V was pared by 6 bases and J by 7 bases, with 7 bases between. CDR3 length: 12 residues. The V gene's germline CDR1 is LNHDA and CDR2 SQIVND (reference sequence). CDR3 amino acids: CASSPQNSPLHF. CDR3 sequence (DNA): TGTGCCAGTAGCCCTCAGAATTCACCCCTCCACTTT.

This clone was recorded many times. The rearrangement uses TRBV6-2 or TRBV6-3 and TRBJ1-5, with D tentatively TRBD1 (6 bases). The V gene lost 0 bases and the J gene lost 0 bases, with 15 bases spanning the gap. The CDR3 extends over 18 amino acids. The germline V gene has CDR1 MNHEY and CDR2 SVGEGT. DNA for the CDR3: TGTGCCAGCAGTTACTCAAGGGACACCCTCTATAGCAATCAGCCCCAGCATTTT. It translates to CASSYSRDTLYSNQPQHF.

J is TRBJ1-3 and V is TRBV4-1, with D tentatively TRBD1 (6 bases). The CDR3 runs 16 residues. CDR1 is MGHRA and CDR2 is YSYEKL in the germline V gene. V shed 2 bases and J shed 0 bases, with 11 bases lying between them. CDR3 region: CASSQRTGISGNTIYF. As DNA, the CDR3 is TGCGCCAGCAGCCAACGCACAGGGATCTCTGGAAACACCATATATTTT.